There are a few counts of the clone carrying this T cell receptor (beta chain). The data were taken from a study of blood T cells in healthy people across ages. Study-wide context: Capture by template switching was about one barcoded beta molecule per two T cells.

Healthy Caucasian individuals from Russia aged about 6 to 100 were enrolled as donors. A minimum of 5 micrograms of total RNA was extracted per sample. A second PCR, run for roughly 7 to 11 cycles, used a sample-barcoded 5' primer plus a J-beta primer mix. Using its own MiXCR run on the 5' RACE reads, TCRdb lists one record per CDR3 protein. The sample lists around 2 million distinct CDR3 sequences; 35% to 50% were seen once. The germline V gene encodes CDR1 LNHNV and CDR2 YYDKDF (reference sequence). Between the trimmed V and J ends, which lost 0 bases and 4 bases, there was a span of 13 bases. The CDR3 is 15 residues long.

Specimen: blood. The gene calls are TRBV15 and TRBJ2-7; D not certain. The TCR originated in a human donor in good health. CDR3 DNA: TGTGCCACCAGCAGAGATCCTATCGGTTTATACGAGCAGTACTTC. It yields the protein CATSRDPIGLYEQYF.